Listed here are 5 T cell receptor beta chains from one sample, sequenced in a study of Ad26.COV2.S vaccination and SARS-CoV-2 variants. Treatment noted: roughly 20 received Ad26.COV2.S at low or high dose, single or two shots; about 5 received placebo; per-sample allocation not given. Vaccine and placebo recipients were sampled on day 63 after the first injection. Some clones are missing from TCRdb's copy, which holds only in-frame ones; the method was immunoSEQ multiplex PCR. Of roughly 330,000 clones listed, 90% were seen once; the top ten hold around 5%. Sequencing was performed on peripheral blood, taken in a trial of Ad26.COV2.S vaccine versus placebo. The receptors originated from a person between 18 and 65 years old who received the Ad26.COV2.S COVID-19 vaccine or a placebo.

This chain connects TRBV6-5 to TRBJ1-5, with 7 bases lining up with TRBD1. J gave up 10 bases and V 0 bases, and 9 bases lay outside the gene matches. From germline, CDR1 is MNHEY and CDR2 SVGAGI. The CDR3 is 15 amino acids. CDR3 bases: TGTGCCAGCAGTTACTCGTCAGGGGGTGTCTTTCCCCAGCATTTT. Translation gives CASSYSSGGVFPQHF.

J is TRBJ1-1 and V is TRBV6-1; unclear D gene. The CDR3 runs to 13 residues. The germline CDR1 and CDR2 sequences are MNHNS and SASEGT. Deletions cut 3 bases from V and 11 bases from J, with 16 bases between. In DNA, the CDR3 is TGTGCCAGCAGTGACCTCGGAATATTAGGGGCTTTCTTT. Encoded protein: CASSDLGILGAFF.

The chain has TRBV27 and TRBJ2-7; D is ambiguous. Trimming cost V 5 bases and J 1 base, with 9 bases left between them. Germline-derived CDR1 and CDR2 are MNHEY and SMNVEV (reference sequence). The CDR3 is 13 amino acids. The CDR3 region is CASSPDGSYEQYF. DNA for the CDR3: TGTGCCAGCAGTCCTGACGGATCCTACGAGCAGTACTTC.

The CDR3 region is CATGGGGGEETQYF. The CDR3 DNA follows: TGCGCCACTGGGGGCGGGGGGGGTGAAGAGACCCAGTACTTC. This chain links TRBV10-2 with TRBJ2-5, with 9 bases fitting TRBD2. Germline CDR1 is WSHSY and CDR2 is SAAADI. V was pared by 10 bases and J by 3 bases, with 9 bases of the junction left unmatched. This CDR3 comprises 14 residues.

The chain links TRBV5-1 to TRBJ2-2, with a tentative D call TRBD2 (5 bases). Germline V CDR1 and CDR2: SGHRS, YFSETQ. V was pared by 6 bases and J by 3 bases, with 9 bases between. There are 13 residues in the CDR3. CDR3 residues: CASTGKDTGELFF. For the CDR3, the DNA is TGCGCCAGCACCGGGAAGGACACCGGGGAGCTGTTTTTT. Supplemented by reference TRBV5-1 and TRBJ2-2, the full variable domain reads KAGVTQTPRYLIKTRGQQVTLSCSPISGHRSVSWYQQTPGQGLQFLFEYFSETQRNKGNFPGRFSGRQFSNSRSEMNVSTLELGDSALYLCASTGKDTGELFFGEGSRLTVL.